The rows below give T cell receptor beta chains drawn from one sample of a study of shared clonotypes between healthy human individuals. Libraries were prepared by immunoSEQ multiplex PCR; TCRdb keeps only in-frame clonotypes and omits some of them. The repertoire holds approximately 530,000 clones, with 96% as singletons. The sequenced sample was naive CD4+ T cells sorted from blood. Every receptor here comes from a woman aged 25-40 years in good health. CDR3s include the opening cysteine and the closing phenylalanine or tryptophan. Each record gives: V gene, J gene, CDR3 protein.

V: TRBV6-1
J: TRBJ1-1
CDR3: CASSDQGAGTEAFF

V: TRBV7-8
J: TRBJ2-7
CDR3: CASSDGPGREQYF

V: TRBV28
J: TRBJ2-7
CDR3: CASSPPGLAGGKQYF

V: TRBV13
J: TRBJ2-7
CDR3: CASSLGSYEQYF

V: TRBV5-1
J: TRBJ2-2
CDR3: CASSPGQEGAGELFF

V: TRBV6-6
J: TRBJ1-4
CDR3: CASSYSSKDSEKLFF

V: TRBV2
J: TRBJ2-5
CDR3: CASSRSETQYF

V: TRBV30
J: TRBJ1-2
CDR3: CAWSVGLGGYTF

V: TRBV7-2
J: TRBJ2-7
CDR3: CASSSRGGPEQYF

V: TRBV2
J: TRBJ1-5
CDR3: CASSKPYREGNQPQHF

V: TRBV10-3
J: TRBJ1-1
CDR3: CAISGQGGRNTEAFF

V: TRBV29-1
J: TRBJ2-7
CDR3: CSVVRSGTGTYEQYF

V: TRBV7-9
J: TRBJ2-5
CDR3: CASSPSWLQGTSGTETQYF

V: TRBV5-1
J: TRBJ1-2
CDR3: CASSLGQLSYGYTF

V: TRBV21-1
J: TRBJ1-4
CDR3: CASIRLRANEKLFF

V: TRBV13
J: TRBJ2-7
CDR3: CASSLGPQGASYEQYF

V: TRBV7-6
J: TRBJ2-3
CDR3: CASSDPWTSGLSPQYF

V: TRBV6-6
J: TRBJ2-1
CDR3: CASREYGEQFF

V: TRBV30
J: TRBJ1-1
CDR3: CAWSVGHANTEAFF

V: TRBV19
J: TRBJ1-2
CDR3: CASSDAGVPRGYTF

V: TRBV29-1
J: TRBJ1-2
CDR3: CSVHPGQGVFYGYTF

V: TRBV4-2
J: TRBJ2-5
CDR3: CASSQDSLQETQYF

V: TRBV27
J: TRBJ2-1
CDR3: CASSLSWRTSPPTYNEQFF

V: TRBV6-5
J: TRBJ2-5
CDR3: CASSYVRGETQYF

V: TRBV2
J: TRBJ1-2
CDR3: CASRVYSLLYGYTF

V: TRBV11-2
J: -
CDR3: CASSPRRTGLRNEQYF

V: TRBV19
J: TRBJ2-7
CDR3: CASSMSGTYEQYF

V: TRBV7-9
J: TRBJ2-1
CDR3: CASSSTGVGEQFF

V: TRBV5-1
J: TRBJ1-1
CDR3: CASSLGGPRSHTEAFF

V: TRBV10-1
J: TRBJ2-5
CDR3: CARGVQETQYF

V: TRBV5-1
J: TRBJ1-4
CDR3: CASSTALGTFRNEKLFF

V: TRBV11-1
J: TRBJ2-3
CDR3: CASSRTGTDTQYF

V: TRBV11-2
J: TRBJ1-1
CDR3: CASSLGENTEAFF

V: TRBV28
J: -
CDR3: CASSFQGKGSGEQYF

V: TRBV7-8
J: TRBJ2-3
CDR3: CASSLALVSGARTDTQYF

V: TRBV28
J: TRBJ1-3
CDR3: CASSLGLNSGNTIYF

V: TRBV5-1
J: TRBJ2-7
CDR3: CASSLGLAGRRYHEQYF

V: TRBV6-1
J: TRBJ2-2
CDR3: CASGVRELFF

V: TRBV6-1
J: TRBJ2-7
CDR3: CASSGDSPTREQYF

V: TRBV15
J: TRBJ1-4
CDR3: CATTAGQGKEKLFF

V: TRBV4-1
J: TRBJ1-3
CDR3: CASSQDSQGSAGNTIYF

V: TRBV7-6
J: TRBJ1-1
CDR3: CASSLGSAMNTEAFF

V: TRBV30
J: TRBJ2-1
CDR3: CAWSTGLARLRSSYNEQFF

V: TRBV4-1
J: TRBJ1-2
CDR3: CASSQDGNIGGYTF

V: TRBV18
J: TRBJ2-1
CDR3: CASSRTSGSSHEQFF

V: TRBV28
J: -
CDR3: CASTGTYEQYF

V: TRBV10-3
J: TRBJ2-1
CDR3: CAISEYLHGDEQFF

V: TRBV9
J: TRBJ2-7
CDR3: CASSVGTGQGEQYF

V: TRBV25-1
J: TRBJ2-2
CDR3: CASSGLAINTGELFF

V: TRBV5-1
J: TRBJ1-1
CDR3: CASSLGTVENTEAFF